This T cell receptor (beta chain) was identified during a study of T cells in women clearing cervical HPV infection. In the case of this clone: No antigen is known for it. The read comes to an end 3 residues before the CDR3 does, leaving the germline J gene to fill in the end.

Study results and caveats: Cases and controls were distinguished at AUC 0.83 by richness and V genes.

Germline CDR1 is GTSNPN and CDR2 is SVGIG (reference sequence). Trimming at V came to 0 bases and at J to 5 bases, leaving 7 bases not matched to a gene. The length of the CDR3 is 16 residues. immunoSEQ multiplex PCR used an average of around 1,100 ng genomic DNA. Sequenced by immunoSEQ multiplex PCR; TCRdb stores in-frame clones only, minus some. The repertoire table contains about 30,000 clones. Input material: blood buffy coat. This TCR was recovered from a woman between 18 and 75 years old with a cervical HPV16 infection that either progressed to CIN3+ or cleared (not recorded which). The chain recombines TRBV30 with TRBJ2-3, with 11 bases matching TRBD2. The CDR3: CAWSVPASGRLDTQYF. The DNA read from the CDR3 is TGTGCCTGGAGTGTACCGGCTAGCGGGAGGTTAGATACG.